This T cell receptor (beta chain) was identified during a study of T cells in Graves' hyperthyroidism and ophthalmopathy. Amplified TCR beta CDR3 regions came from RNA transcripts. An initial round of RT-PCR targeting the TCR CDR3 relied on the HTBI primer set. TCRdb fed the multiplex PCR reads into MiXCR, producing one record per CDR3 protein. The sample has about 380,000 distinct CDR3 sequences, about 14% seen once; the top ten hold roughly 21%. This clonotype was detected ten times or more. V lost 1 base, J lost 2 bases, and 7 bases stayed unmatched. The CDR3 runs to 16 residues. CDR1 and CDR2 from the germline V gene are DFQATT and SNEGSKA (reference sequence). Ophthalmopathy cases met thresholds of Clinical Activity Score at least 3, NOSPECS grade at least 4 and duration under 3 months.

The receptor was derived from a woman younger than 45 with Graves' ophthalmopathy. The specimen sequenced was blood. The chain links TRBV20-1 to TRBJ2-5; TRBD2 agrees at 10 bases. CDR3 bases: TGCAGTGCTAGAGGAGGGCCAGCGGGGGGGCAAGAGACCCAGTACTTC. Translated, it gives CSARGGPAGGQETQYF.